The 30 T cell receptor beta chains presented below share a single source sample, sequenced in a study of T cell responses to AZD1222 COVID-19 vaccine. Sequencing used immunoSEQ multiplex PCR; TCRdb keeps in-frame clones, though not all of them. Here the sample spans under 200,000 clones, approximately 94% being singletons. Sequenced material: peripheral blood, taken 28 days after the second dose of the MenACWY control vaccine. Receptors were obtained from an adult who received the MenACWY meningococcal vaccine as a control.

The rearrangement links TRBV4-2 to TRBJ2-7; TRBD1 matches at 11 bases. Germline CDR1 is LGHNA and CDR2 is YNFKEQ. Trimming took 4 bases from V and 2 from J; bases not matched to a gene: 16. The CDR3 covers 19 residues. CDR3 sequence (DNA): TGTGCCAGCAGCCGCATGAGGGGGACAGGGGGTTCTGTAGCCTACGAGCAGTACTTC. Translation gives CASSRMRGTGGSVAYEQYF.

The chain links TRBV4-3 to TRBJ2-7, with D possibly being TRBD1 (6 bases). The CDR3 runs to 17 residues. The ends were cut back, 1 base at V and 1 base at J, with 17 bases in the middle. CDR1 LGHNA and CDR2 YSLEER come from the germline V gene. The CDR3 region has the DNA TGCGCCAGCAGCCAAGCTATTACAGGGCCGGGGTCCTACGAGCAGTACTTC. Encoded protein: CASSQAITGPGSYEQYF.

The V gene is TRBV28, the J gene TRBJ2-4; D is unclear. Germline CDR1 MDHEN, CDR2 SYDVKM. V was trimmed by 1 base and J by 0 bases, leaving 10 bases between them. The CDR3 sequence is 16 residues long. The chain's CDR3 is CASSLYMGLAKNIQYF. The CDR3 nucleotides read TGTGCCAGCAGTTTATATATGGGATTAGCCAAAAACATTCAGTACTTC.

V and J are TRBV5-5 and TRBJ1-6; possible D gene TRBD1, 5 bases. From germline, CDR1 is SGHKS and CDR2 YYEKEE (reference sequence). CDR3 length: 16 residues. V shed 3 bases and J shed 4 bases, with 14 bases lying between them. This CDR3 reads CASSWDGGTYNSPLHF. The CDR3 nucleotides read TGTGCCAGCAGCTGGGACGGGGGGACTTATAATTCACCCCTCCACTTT.

The chain uses TRBV7-9 and TRBJ2-5; no clear D gene. Per the germline V gene, CDR1 is SEHNR and CDR2 is FQNEAQ (reference sequence). CDR3 length: 11 residues. Trimming took 4 bases from V and 1 from J, leaving 1 base between them. The CDR3 bases are TGTGCCAGCAGCTCCCAAGAGACCCAGTACTTC. It translates to CASSSQETQYF. The full variable domain, in which reference TRBV7-9 and TRBJ2-5 provide the parts outside the CDR3, is DTGVSQNPRHKITKRGQNVTFRCDPISEHNRLYWYRQTLGQGPEFLTYFQNEAQLEKSRLLSDRFSAERPKGSFSTLEIQRTEQGDSAMYLCASSSQETQYFGPGTRLLVL.

The J gene is TRBJ2-5, the V gene TRBV12-3 or TRBV12-4; tentative D call: TRBD2 (5 bases). This CDR3 is 13 amino acids long. Trimming stripped 2 bases from V and 14 bases from J, with 18 bases between. The DNA for the CDR3 is TGTGCCAGCAGTTTATCGCTCGGAGGCGCCTCCTACTTC. It yields the protein CASSLSLGGASYF.

The chain employs TRBV27 and TRBJ2-2; 7 nucleotides line up with TRBD2. This CDR3 has 11 amino acids. V shed 10 bases and J 6 bases; nucleotides not matched to a gene: 2. CDR1 is MNHEY, CDR2 SMNVEV, per germline (reference sequence). DNA of the CDR3: TGTGCCACAGCGGGGTCCGGGGAGCTGTTTTTT. The encoded protein is CATAGSGELFF.

This sequence joins TRBV9 and TRBJ1-1; D ambiguous. V was cut by 0 bases and J by 4 bases, with 13 bases left in between. The CDR3 runs to 15 residues. Per germline, CDR1 SGDLS and CDR2 YYNGEE. The CDR3 spells CASSVGVAGSTEAFF. The DNA for the CDR3 is TGTGCCAGCAGCGTAGGAGTCGCAGGCAGCACTGAAGCTTTCTTT.

This rearrangement joins TRBV6-2 or TRBV6-3 to TRBJ1-5; possible D gene TRBD1, 6 bases. The CDR3 extends over 16 amino acids. Germline CDR1 is MNHEY and CDR2 is SVGEGT. V was pared by 0 bases and J by 1 base, with 10 bases between. The CDR3 DNA reads TGTGCCAGCAGTTACTCGCGCAGGGGAAGCAATCAGCCCCAGCATTTT. It codes for CASSYSRRGSNQPQHF.

The chain joins TRBV28 to TRBJ2-4; TRBD1 aligns across 8 bases. Germline assignment: CDR1 MDHEN and CDR2 SYDVKM. The CDR3 has 16 amino acids. V was clipped by 3 bases and J by 1 base; unmatched bases: 5. The CDR3 reads CASSFSRTGAKNIQYF. For the CDR3, the DNA is TGTGCCAGCAGTTTCTCTCGGACAGGGGCCAAAAACATTCAGTACTTC.

The rearrangement uses TRBV28 and TRBJ1-5; D possibly corresponds to TRBD1 (5 bases). This CDR3 contains 14 residues. Trimming took 5 bases from V and 3 from J, leaving 11 bases between them. CDR1 is MDHEN and CDR2 is SYDVKM in the germline V gene. CDR3 residues: CASSPGGPNQPQHF. The CDR3 bases are TGTGCCAGCAGTCCGGGGGGTCCCAATCAGCCCCAGCATTTT.

The chain's CDR3 is CASSLSSGALGGNTIYF. CDR3 bases: TGTGCCAGCTCACTATCTAGCGGGGCCCTTGGTGGAAACACCATATATTTT. The rearrangement uses TRBV18 and TRBJ1-3, with D possibly matching TRBD1 (5 bases). This CDR3 is built from 17 residues. Per the germline V gene, CDR1 is KGHSH and CDR2 is LQKENI. V lost 4 bases and J lost 3, with 19 bases in between. The variable domain in full, completed from reference TRBV18 and TRBJ1-3, reads NAGVMQNPRHLVRRRGQEARLRCSPMKGHSHVYWYRQLPEEGLKFMVYLQKENIIDESGMPKERFSAEFPKEGPSILRIQQVVRGDSAAYFCASSLSSGALGGNTIYFGEGSWLTVV.

The rearrangement uses TRBV9 and TRBJ2-3, with D possibly being TRBD2 (5 bases). The V gene's germline CDR1 is SGDLS and CDR2 YYNGEE. V gave up 2 bases and J gave up 6 bases, with 13 bases separating them. CDR3 length: 14 residues. CDR3 DNA: TGTGCCAGCAGCGTCCTCCGAGGCGGGGATACGCAGTATTTT. Translation: CASSVLRGGDTQYF.

The rearrangement links TRBV7-3 to TRBJ2-2; D might be TRBD1 (5 bases). Trimming removed 2 bases from V and 3 bases from J, with 10 bases in between. This CDR3 is built from 15 residues. CDR1 is SGHTA and CDR2 is FQGTGA in the germline V gene. The DNA of the CDR3 is TGTGCCAGCAGCTTAGTCCAGGGTTACACCGGGGAGCTGTTTTTT. Amino acid sequence: CASSLVQGYTGELFF.

The rearrangement joins TRBV7-3 to TRBJ2-1; 7 nucleotides match TRBD2. Germline CDR1 is SGHTA and CDR2 is FQGTGA. The V gene end was trimmed by 1 base and the J gene end by 12 bases; junction bases not matched to a gene: 3. This CDR3 has 12 amino acids. CDR3 in DNA: TGTGCCAGCAGCTTAATGGGGAGGGGGCAGTTCTTC. Protein product: CASSLMGRGQFF.

The chain recombines TRBV24-1 with TRBJ2-2, with 10 nucleotides matching TRBD1. CDR1 is KGHDR and CDR2 is SFDVKD in the germline V gene. The CDR3 loop spans 18 amino acids. The J segment lost 3 bases and the V segment lost 3 bases, leaving 9 bases of the junction unmatched. Written as DNA, the CDR3 is TGTGCCACCAGTGATCTCCCCCCCGGGACAGGGGACACCGGGGAGCTGTTTTTT. It is translated as CATSDLPPGTGDTGELFF.

The V and J genes are TRBV5-1 and TRBJ2-3; TRBD1 matches at 7 bases. Germline V gives CDR1 SGHRS, CDR2 YFSETQ. The CDR3 length is 14 residues. Losses at the gene ends were 5 bases for V and 11 bases for J; bases not matched to a gene: 14. The CDR3 coding sequence is TGCGCCAGCAGTCCGCTTGACAGGGCTAGGGGGCAGTATTTT. It encodes CASSPLDRARGQYF. The full variable domain, in which reference TRBV5-1 and TRBJ2-3 provide the parts outside the CDR3, is KAGVTQTPRYLIKTRGQQVTLSCSPISGHRSVSWYQQTPGQGLQFLFEYFSETQRNKGNFPGRFSGRQFSNSRSEMNVSTLELGDSALYLCASSPLDRARGQYFGPGTRLTVL.

This sequence joins TRBV11-3 and TRBJ2-1, with a tentative D call TRBD1 (6 bases). V shed 3 bases and J shed 8 bases, with 8 bases lying between them. CDR1 and CDR2 (germline): SGHNT, YENEEA. The CDR3 has 12 residues. Here the CDR3 DNA reads TGTGCCAGCAGCTTCGAGGGGGATGAGCAGTTCTTC. Its translation is CASSFEGDEQFF.

The V call is TRBV12-3 or TRBV12-4, the J call TRBJ1-5; the D is unclear. V was clipped by 3 bases and J by 5 bases, with 8 bases between them. The CDR3 is 13 amino acids. In nucleotides, the CDR3 is TGTGCCAGCAGTTTGAGTAGGGATCAGCCCCAGCATTTT. Encoded protein: CASSLSRDQPQHF.

CDR3 nucleotide sequence: TGCAGTGCTAGTAGACAGGGAAACACCGGGGAGCTGTTTTTT. Its translation: CSASRQGNTGELFF. The chain links TRBV20-1 to TRBJ2-2; 7 nucleotides align to TRBD1. V shed 3 bases and J 2 bases; nucleotides not matched to a gene: 3. CDR3 size: 14 residues. In germline, CDR1 is DFQATT, CDR2 SNEGSKA (reference sequence).

The chain has TRBV28 and TRBJ2-7; perhaps TRBD1 as D (5 bases). The CDR3 extends over 13 amino acids. Germline CDR1 MDHEN, CDR2 SYDVKM. Trimming took 5 bases from V and 1 from J, leaving 9 bases between them. The chain's CDR3 is CASSIDSSYEQYF. CDR3 coding DNA: TGTGCCAGCAGTATCGACAGTTCCTACGAGCAGTACTTC.

V gene TRBV7-5 combines with J gene TRBJ1-1; TRBD1 was called by the table and not checked on the DNA. TRBV7-5 is shown as a pseudogene. The length of the CDR3 is 14 residues. Here the CDR3 reads CARSLARGLSEAFF. CDR3 in DNA: TGTGCCAGAAGCTTAGCTAGGGGGCTCTCTGAAGCTTTCTTT.

The V call is TRBV30, the J call TRBJ1-1; no clear D. V lost 3 bases and J lost 8, with 13 bases in between. Per germline, CDR1 GTSNPN and CDR2 SVGIG (reference sequence). This CDR3 comprises 12 residues. CDR3 sequence reads: CAWSAAWVEAFF. CDR3 DNA: TGTGCCTGGAGCGCCGCTTGGGTGGAAGCTTTCTTT.

The chain combines TRBV6-5 with TRBJ1-2; D is ambiguous. There are 16 residues in the CDR3. V was shortened by 2 bases and J by 5 bases, with 18 bases between the two germline ends. Germline CDR1 MNHEY, CDR2 SVGAGI. DNA for the CDR3: TGTGCCAGCAGTTACCGGAAGATGCAGGCCGAATATGGCTACACCTTC. Amino acids: CASSYRKMQAEYGYTF.

This sequence joins TRBV5-1 and TRBJ1-1; 10 bases line up with TRBD1. This CDR3 has 17 residues. With 0 bases clipped from V and 0 bases from J, the junction kept 5 bases outside the gene matches. Germline loops: CDR1 SGHRS, CDR2 YFSETQ. CDR3 DNA: TGCGCCAGCAGCTTGGGACAGGGGGCAGGAGTGAACACTGAAGCTTTCTTT. As protein: CASSLGQGAGVNTEAFF.

The chain has TRBV5-5 and TRBJ2-6; TRBD2 aligns across 7 bases. J lost 0 bases, V lost 7 bases, and 7 bases had no gene match. The length of the CDR3 is 16 residues. Germline CDR1 SGHKS, CDR2 YYEKEE (reference sequence). Written as DNA, the CDR3 is TGTGCCAGCGGTAGCGGGCAGAGCTCTGGGGCCAACGTCCTGACTTTC. Translating gives CASGSGQSSGANVLTF.

V and J are TRBV2 and TRBJ2-7; 7 bases match TRBD2. CDR1 SNHLY and CDR2 FYNNEI come from the germline V gene. The trim removed 6 bases at V and 6 bases at J, leaving 17 bases unmatched. The CDR3 sequence is 16 residues long. The CDR3 nucleotides read TGTGCCAGCAGCCACAGACAAGCGGGATTCCCCCTCGAGCAGTACTTC. Protein sequence: CASSHRQAGFPLEQYF.

The rearrangement joins TRBV7-2 to TRBJ1-3; D is undetermined. Trimming cost V 1 base and J 2 bases, with 12 bases left between them. In germline, CDR1 is SGHTA, CDR2 FQGNSA. This CDR3 is built from 16 residues. CDR3 residues: CASSLEVGAAGNTIYF. CDR3 sequence (DNA): TGTGCCAGCAGCTTAGAGGTTGGTGCAGCTGGAAACACCATATATTTT.

DNA for the CDR3: TGCAGCGGGCGAAACACTGAAGCTTTCTTT. It codes for CSGRNTEAFF. J is TRBJ1-1 and V is TRBV29-1; no clear D. Germline lookup yields CDR1 SQVTM and CDR2 ANQGSEA. V was cut by 7 bases and J by 2 bases, with 5 bases left in between. The CDR3 totals 10 residues.

This chain joins TRBV6-5 and TRBJ2-1; 13 bases align to TRBD2. Germline loops: CDR1 MNHEY, CDR2 SVGAGI. The trim removed 5 bases at V and 7 bases at J, leaving 5 bases unmatched. The CDR3 runs 15 residues. DNA of the CDR3: TGTGCCAGCAGTAGGGGGACTAGCGGGAAAAATGAGCAGTTCTTC. This encodes CASSRGTSGKNEQFF.